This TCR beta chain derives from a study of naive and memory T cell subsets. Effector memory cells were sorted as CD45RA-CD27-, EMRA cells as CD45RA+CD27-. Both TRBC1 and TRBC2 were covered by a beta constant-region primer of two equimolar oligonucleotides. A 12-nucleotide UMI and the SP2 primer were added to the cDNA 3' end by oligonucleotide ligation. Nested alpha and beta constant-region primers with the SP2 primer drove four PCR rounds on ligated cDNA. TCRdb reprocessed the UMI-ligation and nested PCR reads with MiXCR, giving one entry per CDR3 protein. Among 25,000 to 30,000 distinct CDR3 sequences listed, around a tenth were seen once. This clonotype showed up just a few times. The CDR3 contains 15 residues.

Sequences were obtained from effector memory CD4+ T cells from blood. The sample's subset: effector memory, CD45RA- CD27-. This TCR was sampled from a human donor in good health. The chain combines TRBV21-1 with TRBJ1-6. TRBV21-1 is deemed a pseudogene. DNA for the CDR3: TGTGCCATTCTAGGGGAGACAGGTGTTGTCTCACCCCTCCACTTT. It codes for CAILGETGVVSPLHF.